This T cell receptor beta chain was recorded in a study of blood T cell repertoires in COVID-19. Assay used: immunoSEQ multiplex PCR; TCRdb lists only in-frame clones, some missing. The data contain approximately 53,000 clones, approximately 80% of them singletons. The receptor was isolated from a woman of 80 years or more with COVID-19, enrolled during active disease. The sequenced material came from peripheral blood.

The CDR3 here is CASSQGLLNKNIQYF. The CDR3 DNA follows: TGTGCCAGTTCACAGGGGCTCCTCAACAAAAACATTCAGTACTTC. V and J are TRBV19 and TRBJ2-4; 7 positions match TRBD1. J gave up 3 bases and V 8 bases, and 10 bases lay outside the gene matches. Looked up from germline, CDR1 is LNHDA and CDR2 is SQIVND (reference sequence). The CDR3 covers 15 residues.